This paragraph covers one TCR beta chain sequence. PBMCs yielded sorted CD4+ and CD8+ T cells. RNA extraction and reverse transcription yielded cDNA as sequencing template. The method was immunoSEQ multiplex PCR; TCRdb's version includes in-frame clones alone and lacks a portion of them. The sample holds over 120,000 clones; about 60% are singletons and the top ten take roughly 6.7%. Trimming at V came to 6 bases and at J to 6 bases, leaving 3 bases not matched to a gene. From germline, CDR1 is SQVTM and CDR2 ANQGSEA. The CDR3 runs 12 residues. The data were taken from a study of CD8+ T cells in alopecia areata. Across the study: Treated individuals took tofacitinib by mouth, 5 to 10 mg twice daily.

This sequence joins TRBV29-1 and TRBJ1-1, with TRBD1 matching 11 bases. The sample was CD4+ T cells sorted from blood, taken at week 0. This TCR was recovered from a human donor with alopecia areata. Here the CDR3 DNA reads TGCAGCGTCGGACAGGGGGCGGCTGAAGCTTTCTTT. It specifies CSVGQGAAEAFF.